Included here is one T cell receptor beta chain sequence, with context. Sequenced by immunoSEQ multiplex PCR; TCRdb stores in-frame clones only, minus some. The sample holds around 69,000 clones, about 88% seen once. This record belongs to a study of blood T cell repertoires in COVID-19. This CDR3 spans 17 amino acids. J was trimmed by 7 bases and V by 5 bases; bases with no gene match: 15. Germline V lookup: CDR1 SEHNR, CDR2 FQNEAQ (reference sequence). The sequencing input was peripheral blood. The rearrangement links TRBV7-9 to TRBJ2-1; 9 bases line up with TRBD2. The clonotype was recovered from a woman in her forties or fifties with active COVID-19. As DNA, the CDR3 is TGTGCCAGCAGCCCTGAGGCGGGAGGGCCACTGGATAATGAGCAGTTCTTC. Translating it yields CASSPEAGGPLDNEQFF.